In this sample, the clone carrying this T cell receptor (beta chain) turned up a few times. What it recognizes is unknown. Using its own MiXCR run on the 5' RACE reads, TCRdb lists one record per CDR3 protein. The sample gives roughly 710,000 distinct CDR3 sequences, approximately 6% of which show up once; approximately 1.6% is in the top ten. The donors were all healthy and Caucasian. The data belong to a study of identical twins. Overall study findings and caveats: For zero-insertion analyses, partial confounding could come from invariant MAIT and iNKT cells.

The junction had 6 bases not matched to a gene; V was cut back by 3 bases and J by 2 bases. The CDR3 loop spans 16 amino acids. V gene TRBV12-3 or TRBV12-4 combines with J gene TRBJ2-3; TRBD2 agrees at 9 bases. The receptor was derived from a man younger than 30 in good health. Sequencing used naive T cells sorted from blood. In DNA form, the CDR3 reads TGTGCCAGCAGTTTGCGACTAGCGGTGAACACAGATACGCAGTATTTT. Translation: CASSLRLAVNTDTQYF.